The T cell receptor beta chain under discussion was sequenced for a study of shared clonotypes between healthy human individuals. TCRdb keeps only in-frame clones here, not all; method: immunoSEQ multiplex PCR. Here the sample spans about 2 million clones, about 95% being singletons. Naive CD8 populations comprised CD45RO-negative cells positively selected for CCR7, excluding terminally differentiated effector memory CD45RA+ cells. Study-level points and caveats: Naive subsets usually exceeded memory subsets in estimated richness. An effect of sequencing depth on clonotype sharing among donors was expected.

With regard to this clone: No antigen is known for it.

The V gene's germline CDR1 is LNHDA and CDR2 SQIVND (reference sequence). The CDR3 runs 13 residues. Trimming at V came to 10 bases and at J to 4 bases, leaving 7 bases not matched to a gene. The gene calls are TRBV19 and TRBJ2-7; 10 bases align to TRBD1. The sequence derives from a man between 18 and 29 years old in good health. Material for sequencing was naive CD8+ T cells sorted from blood. In DNA form, the CDR3 reads TGTGCCACCTCACCGGGACAGGGGTACGAGCAGTACTTC. The encoded protein is CATSPGQGYEQYF.